A single sample gave rise to the 3 T cell receptor beta chains below, sequenced in a study of Tregs in tolerant kidney transplant recipients. The table came from immunoSEQ multiplex PCR; TCRdb's copy has only in-frame clones and leaves some out. This sample's clone table lists 50,000 or so clones. This specimen consisted of CD4+ T cells from blood, obtained before the transplant. These receptors were taken from a human donor who received a combined kidney and bone marrow transplant.

Notes on this clone: Coverage ceases 3 residues before the CDR3 finishes, and the germline J gene fills in the end. The rearrangement uses TRBV2 and TRBJ2-5, with 9 positions matching TRBD2. This CDR3 is 14 amino acids long. Trimming cost V 3 bases and J 4 bases; bases outside gene matches: 3. Germline V gives CDR1 SNHLY, CDR2 FYNNEI. The CDR3 loop reads CASSEVLAGETQYF. The sequenced part of the CDR3 DNA is TGTGCCAGCAGTGAGGTACTAGCGGGAGAGACC.

CDR3 region: CASSIRTSDSNQPQHF. The part of the CDR3 DNA that was read is TGTGCCAGTAGTATAAGGACATCGGATAGCAATCAGCCC. V usage is TRBV19 and J usage is TRBJ1-5; TRBD1 might be the D (5 bases). The missing CDR3 end, 3 residues past where the read stops, is filled in from the germline J gene. The CDR3 consists of 16 residues. V dropped 2 bases and J dropped 0 bases, with 11 bases sitting between them. CDR1 and CDR2 (germline): LNHDA, SQIVND (reference sequence).

A word on this clone: From the germline J gene comes the end of the CDR3, since the read stops 3 residues before it. The genes are TRBV6-2 or TRBV6-3 and TRBJ2-1, with D maybe TRBD1 (6 bases). CDR1 is MNHEY, CDR2 SVGEGT, per germline. Deletions cut 7 bases from V and 5 bases from J, with 12 bases between. The CDR3 is 13 residues long. CDR3 DNA (partial): TGTGCCAGCAACGCTGGACAGAACAATGAG. Translation: CASNAGQNNE. The full-length CDR3 reads as CASNAGQNNEQFF.